This TCR beta chain came from a study of CD4 T cells in relation to SARS-CoV-2 and coronaviruses. The table came from immunoSEQ multiplex PCR; TCRdb's copy has only in-frame clones and leaves some out. The sample includes tens of thousands of clones, around 78% of them seen just once. Points from the study as a whole: Each donor contributed either pre-pandemic or post-infection samples, not both. Monoreactive clones expanded significantly more to SARS-CoV-2 than crossreactive clones did. No crossreactivity against non-spike viral proteins was tested here.

With regard to this clone: Its cognate antigen is unknown.

CDR1 is SGDLS and CDR2 is YYNGEE in the germline V gene. V shed 3 bases, J shed 1 base, and the junction held 7 bases outside the gene matches. This CDR3 spans 15 amino acids. The unexposed donors gave CD4+ T cells in about 2011-2018, prior to COVID-19. After approximately 10 days of culture, CD4+ T cells were isolated. Approximately 2 million PBMCs per well were cultured with about 9.8 IU/ml IL-2. The sequence was obtained from a human donor in good health. Sequenced input: CD4+ T cells from PBMCs, cultured in vitro. The chain joins TRBV9 to TRBJ2-7, with 7 positions matching TRBD1. This chain's CDR3 is CASSARTGASYEQYF. The CDR3 nucleotides read TGTGCCAGCAGCGCCAGGACAGGAGCGTCCTACGAGCAGTACTTC.